The 11 T cell receptor beta chains reported below all come from one sample, sequenced in a study of T cell clones after liver transplantation. Measured with immunoSEQ multiplex PCR; TCRdb has only the in-frame clones, and not every one. In the table there are around 120,000 clones, about nine tenths of which are singletons. The sequencing used CD4+ T cells from blood, collected 12 months after liver transplant. The source of these receptors is a human patient who received a liver transplant. Some T cells may arise from the graft donor.

This rearrangement joins TRBV6-6 to TRBJ2-7; TRBD2 might be the D (5 bases). Trimming took 6 bases from V and 6 from J, leaving 12 bases between them. The CDR3 has 12 amino acids. CDR1 is MNHNY, CDR2 SVGAGI, per germline (reference sequence). CDR3 region: CASSPGVGEQYF. DNA for the CDR3: TGTGCCAGCAGCCCCGGGGTTGGCGAGCAGTACTTC.

The V call is TRBV7-9, the J call TRBJ2-5; 8 positions match TRBD2. Germline-derived CDR1 and CDR2 are SEHNR and FQNEAQ (reference sequence). Unmatched junction bases numbered 7, after V lost 6 bases and J lost 7 bases. This CDR3 comprises 13 residues. CDR3 in DNA: TGTGCCAGCAGTCCCACTAGCGGTTCGACCCAGTACTTC. Translating gives CASSPTSGSTQYF.

V and J are TRBV19 and TRBJ1-1; the D is unclear. This CDR3 is 13 amino acids long. Between the trimmed V and J ends, which lost 5 bases and 5 bases, there was a span of 12 bases. Germline values: CDR1 LNHDA, CDR2 SQIVND (reference sequence). The CDR3 DNA reads as TGTGCCAGTAGTTGGTCCGGGGTGACTGAAGCTTTCTTT. Translating it yields CASSWSGVTEAFF.

The CDR3 sequence is CASSLGGAAGYTF. The CDR3 bases are TGTGCCAGCAGCTTAGGTGGGGCGGCCGGCTACACCTTC. The J gene is TRBJ1-2, the V gene TRBV13; D might be TRBD1 (5 bases). CDR1 and CDR2 from the germline V gene are PRHDT and FYEKMQ (reference sequence). The CDR3 is made up of 13 amino acids. V lost 0 bases to trimming and J lost 8 bases, with 10 bases between them. Using reference TRBV13 and TRBJ1-2 for the parts outside the CDR3, the full variable domain is AAGVIQSPRHLIKEKRETATLKCYPIPRHDTVYWYQQGPGQDPQFLISFYEKMQSDKGSIPDRFSAQQFSDYHSELNMSSLELGDSALYFCASSLGGAAGYTFGSGTRLTVV.

J is TRBJ2-1 and V is TRBV5-1; D might be TRBD1 or TRBD2, each matching 6 bases. The V gene lost 3 bases and the J gene lost 7 bases, with 11 bases spanning the gap. The CDR3 length is 13 residues. Per the germline V gene, CDR1 is SGHRS and CDR2 is YFSETQ. The CDR3: CASSSLGGNEQFF. As DNA, the CDR3 is TGCGCCAGCAGCTCACTAGGGGGGAATGAGCAGTTCTTC. The full variable domain, its missing parts supplied by reference TRBV5-1 and TRBJ2-1, is KAGVTQTPRYLIKTRGQQVTLSCSPISGHRSVSWYQQTPGQGLQFLFEYFSETQRNKGNFPGRFSGRQFSNSRSEMNVSTLELGDSALYLCASSSLGGNEQFFGPGTRLTVL.

The CDR3 loop reads CASSLGGTDTQYF. CDR3 DNA: TGTGCCAGCAGCTTGGGAGGGACAGATACGCAGTATTTT. V and J are TRBV11-2 and TRBJ2-3, with 7 bases identical to TRBD2. Germline V gene sequence: CDR1 SGHAT, CDR2 FQNNGV. This CDR3 has 13 amino acids. J was trimmed by 3 bases and V by 3 bases; bases with no gene match: 0.

This clone has more than one count but fewer than ten. This chain links TRBV28 with TRBJ2-4; D may match TRBD1 or TRBD2 (5 bases each). The CDR3 loop spans 16 amino acids. V lost 3 bases and J lost 2, with 14 bases in between. Germline loops: CDR1 MDHEN, CDR2 SYDVKM. The CDR3 is CASSFPGTTSKNIQYF. The CDR3 DNA reads as TGTGCCAGCAGTTTCCCTGGGACCACCTCCAAAAACATTCAGTACTTC.

The J gene is TRBJ1-3, the V gene TRBV19; D may be TRBD1 (6 bases). V lost 3 bases and J 4 bases, leaving 13 bases between the germline ends. Germline V gives CDR1 LNHDA, CDR2 SQIVND (reference sequence). There are 15 residues in the CDR3. The CDR3 here is CASSINRVAGNTIYF. DNA for the CDR3: TGTGCCAGTAGTATTAACAGGGTAGCCGGAAACACCATATATTTT.

The chain couples TRBV7-2 to TRBJ2-2; 8 bases match TRBD1. CDR3 length equals 16 residues. Trimming took 3 bases from V and 5 from J; bases not matched to a gene: 8. Germline V gives CDR1 SGHTA, CDR2 FQGNSA. The CDR3 nucleotides are TGTGCCAGCAGCTTCCAGACAGGGGCGGGAACCGGGGAGCTGTTTTTT. This sequence encodes CASSFQTGAGTGELFF.

CDR3 nucleotides: TGTGCCAGCAGCCAAGATGAGTGGCTCAGCGATGAGCAGTTCTTC. Amino acid sequence: CASSQDEWLSDEQFF. V gene TRBV14 combines with J gene TRBJ2-1; D gene ambiguous. Trimming left V 0 bases short and J 8 bases short, with 14 bases between. The germline CDR1 and CDR2 sequences are SGHDN and FVKESK. This CDR3 is built from 15 residues.

J is TRBJ1-5 and V is TRBV28; 9 nucleotides match TRBD1. Germline trimming cut 5 bases from V and 2 bases from J; bases unmatched to any gene: 7. CDR1 and CDR2 from the germline V gene are MDHEN and SYDVKM. This CDR3 region has 16 residues. Written as DNA, the CDR3 is TGTGCCAGCAGTCCTTGGACAGGGGTTGGCAATCAGCCCCAGCATTTT. Encoded protein: CASSPWTGVGNQPQHF.